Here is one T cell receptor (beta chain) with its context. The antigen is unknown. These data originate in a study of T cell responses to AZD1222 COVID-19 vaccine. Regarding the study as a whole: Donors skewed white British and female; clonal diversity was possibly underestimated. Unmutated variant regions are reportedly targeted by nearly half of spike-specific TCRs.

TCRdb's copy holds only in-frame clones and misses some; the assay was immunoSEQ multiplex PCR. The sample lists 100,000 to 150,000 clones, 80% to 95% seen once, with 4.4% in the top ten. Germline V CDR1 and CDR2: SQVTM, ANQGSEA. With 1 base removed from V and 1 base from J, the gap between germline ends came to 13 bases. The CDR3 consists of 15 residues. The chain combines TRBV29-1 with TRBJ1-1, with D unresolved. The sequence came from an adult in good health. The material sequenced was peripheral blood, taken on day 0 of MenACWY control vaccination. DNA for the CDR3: TGCAGCGTTGAAGGAGAGGCAGGTTGGAACACTGAAGCTTTCTTT. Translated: CSVEGEAGWNTEAFF.